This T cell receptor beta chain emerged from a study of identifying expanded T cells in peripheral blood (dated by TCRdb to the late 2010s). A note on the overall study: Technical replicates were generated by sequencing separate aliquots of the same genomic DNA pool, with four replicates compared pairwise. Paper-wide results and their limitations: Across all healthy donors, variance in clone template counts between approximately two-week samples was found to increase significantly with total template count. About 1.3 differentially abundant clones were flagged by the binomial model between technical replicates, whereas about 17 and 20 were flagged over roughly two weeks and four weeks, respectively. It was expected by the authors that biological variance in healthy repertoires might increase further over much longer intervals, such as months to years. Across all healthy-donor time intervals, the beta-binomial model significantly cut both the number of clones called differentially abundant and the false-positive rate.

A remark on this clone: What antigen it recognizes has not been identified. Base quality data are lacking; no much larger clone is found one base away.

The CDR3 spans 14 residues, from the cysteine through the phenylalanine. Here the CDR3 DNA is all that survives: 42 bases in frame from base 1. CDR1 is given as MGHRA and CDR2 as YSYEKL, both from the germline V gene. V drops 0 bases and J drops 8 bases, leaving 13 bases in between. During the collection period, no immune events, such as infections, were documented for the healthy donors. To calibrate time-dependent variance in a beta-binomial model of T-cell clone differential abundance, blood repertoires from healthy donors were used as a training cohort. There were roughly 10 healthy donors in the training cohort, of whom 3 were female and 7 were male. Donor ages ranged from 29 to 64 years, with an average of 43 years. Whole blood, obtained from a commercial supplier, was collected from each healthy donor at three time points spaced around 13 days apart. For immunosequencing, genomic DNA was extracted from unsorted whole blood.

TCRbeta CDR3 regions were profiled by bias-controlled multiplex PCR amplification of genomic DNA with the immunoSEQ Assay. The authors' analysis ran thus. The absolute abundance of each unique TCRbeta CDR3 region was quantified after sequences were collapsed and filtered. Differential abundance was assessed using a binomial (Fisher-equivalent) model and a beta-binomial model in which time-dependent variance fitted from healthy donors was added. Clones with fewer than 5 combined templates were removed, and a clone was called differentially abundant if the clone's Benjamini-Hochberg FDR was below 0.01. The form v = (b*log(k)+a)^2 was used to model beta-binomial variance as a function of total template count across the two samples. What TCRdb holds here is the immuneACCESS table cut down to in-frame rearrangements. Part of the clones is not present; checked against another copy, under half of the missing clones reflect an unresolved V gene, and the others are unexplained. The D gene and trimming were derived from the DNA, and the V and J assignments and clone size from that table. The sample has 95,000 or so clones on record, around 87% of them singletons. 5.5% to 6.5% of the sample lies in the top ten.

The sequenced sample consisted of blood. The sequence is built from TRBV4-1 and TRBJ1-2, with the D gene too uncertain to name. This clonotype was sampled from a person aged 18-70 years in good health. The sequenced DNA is TGCGCCAGCAGCCAAGAACTTCTAGGCCGGGGCTACACCTTC. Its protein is CASSQELLGRGYTF.